Listed below are T cell receptor beta chains from one sample, sequenced in a study of shared clonotypes between healthy human individuals. Produced via immunoSEQ multiplex PCR; TCRdb's table is partial and in-frame only. This sample has 2 million to 2.5 million clones, with almost 96% found just once. The sample comprised naive CD4+ T cells sorted from blood. These TCRs come from a young man in good health. The CDR3 runs from the conserved cysteine through the conserved F or W. A D gene is named only where the DNA matches it firmly.

TRBV10-3,.,TRBJ2-7,TGTGCCATCAGGGCAGGGACACAGAGCTCCTACGAGCAGTACTTC,CAIRAGTQSSYEQYF
TRBV5-6,TRBD2,TRBJ2-3,TGTGCCAGCAGCTTGAGCGGGAGAAGGACAGATACGCAGTATTTT,CASSLSGRRTDTQYF
TRBV7-9,.,TRBJ1-1,TGTGCCAGCAGCACACCCCGTGGGGGGCACACTGAAGCTTTCTTT,CASSTPRGGHTEAFF
TRBV5-1,.,TRBJ1-5,TGCGCCAGCAGCTTGGCGTCCGCCCCAGGTCAGCCCCAGCATTTT,CASSLASAPGQPQHF
TRBV7-9,.,TRBJ2-7,TGTGCCAGCAGCCCGGGACTGACGGTAGGCCTCGAGCAGTACTTC,CASSPGLTVGLEQYF
TRBV5-8,TRBD2,TRBJ2-2,TGTGCCAGCAGCTTGCGGACTAGCAGAGGCACCGGGGAGCTGTTTTTT,CASSLRTSRGTGELFF
TRBV6-5,.,TRBJ2-7,TGTGCCAGCAGTTACTCGTCTGCAGGAAGGACCTACGAGCAGTACTTC,CASSYSSAGRTYEQYF
TRBV27,.,TRBJ2-3,TGTGCCAGCAGTACTCCCAGGGCTAGCACAGATACGCAGTATTTT,CASSTPRASTDTQYF
TRBV18,.,TRBJ1-4,TGTGCCAGCTCACCACCCGGAGCTGCAACTAATGAAAAACTGTTTTTT,CASSPPGAATNEKLFF
TRBV30,.,TRBJ2-5,TGTGCCTGGGCGGGACAGACTGCGGCTCAGCAGTACTTC,CAWAGQTAAQQYF
TRBV9,.,TRBJ2-7,TGTGCCAGCAGCGTAGGCATGAGCACCTACGAGCAGTACTTC,CASSVGMSTYEQYF